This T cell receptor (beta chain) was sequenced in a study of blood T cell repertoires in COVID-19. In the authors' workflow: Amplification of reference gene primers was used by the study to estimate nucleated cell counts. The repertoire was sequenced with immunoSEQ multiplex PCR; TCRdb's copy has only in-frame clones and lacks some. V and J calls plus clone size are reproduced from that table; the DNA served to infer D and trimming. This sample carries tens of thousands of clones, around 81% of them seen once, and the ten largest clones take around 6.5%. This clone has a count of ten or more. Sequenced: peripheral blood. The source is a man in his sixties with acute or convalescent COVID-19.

Here the CDR3 DNA reads TGTGCCAGCAGCCAAATCTTGACGAGGGACAGGGGCGGCTCACCCCTCCACTTT. Encoded protein: CASSQILTRDRGGSPLHF. The chain is built from TRBV3-1 (or the pseudogene TRBV3-2) and TRBJ1-6, with 10 bases fitting TRBD1. The germline V gene has CDR1 LGHDT and CDR2 YNNKEL (reference sequence). The CDR3 contains 18 residues. The junction had 14 bases not matched to a gene; V was cut back by 2 bases and J by 10 bases.